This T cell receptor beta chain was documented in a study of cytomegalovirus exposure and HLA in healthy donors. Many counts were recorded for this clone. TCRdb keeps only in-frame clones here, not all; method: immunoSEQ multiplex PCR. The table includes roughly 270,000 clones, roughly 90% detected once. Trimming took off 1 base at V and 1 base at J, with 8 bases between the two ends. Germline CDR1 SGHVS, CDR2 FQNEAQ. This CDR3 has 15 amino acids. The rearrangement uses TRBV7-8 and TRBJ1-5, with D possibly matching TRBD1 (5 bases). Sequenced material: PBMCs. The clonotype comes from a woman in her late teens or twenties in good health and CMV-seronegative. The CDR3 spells CASSLERGSNQPQHF. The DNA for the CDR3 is TGTGCCAGCAGCTTAGAAAGGGGCAGCAATCAGCCCCAGCATTTT.